A selection of T cell receptor beta chains follows, all from one sample in a study of CD8+ T cells in alopecia areata. The data were produced by immunoSEQ multiplex PCR, yet TCRdb's version contains in-frame clones alone and is incomplete. The sample has 14,000 or so clones, about 57% seen once. Sequencing used CD4+ Tregs sorted from blood. These receptors all stem from a human donor with alopecia areata. Both conserved end residues are part of each CDR3. The D gene is left open where the match is weak. Rows give clone size only sometimes, using once, few, many, or a class for an expanded clone.

abundance	v_gene	j_gene	d_gene	CDR3nt	CDR3aa
.	TRBV18	TRBJ1-1	.	TGTGCCAGCTCACCATCGGTTAGGAACACTGAAGCTTTCTTT	CASSPSVRNTEAFF
few	TRBV5-1	TRBJ2-7	.	TGCGCCAGCAGCTTTTTAAGCAACACCTACGAGCAGTACTTC	CASSFLSNTYEQYF
.	TRBV2	TRBJ2-7	.	TGTGCCAGCAGTGGTTGGAACGAGCAGTACTTC	CASSGWNEQYF
.	TRBV28	TRBJ2-2	.	TGTGCCAGCAGTTTCGGGGGCCGGGAGCTGTTTTTT	CASSFGGRELFF
.	TRBV5-1	TRBJ1-6	.	TGCGCCAGCAGCTTGTATGCCCCCACGGCACATAATTCACCCCTCCACTTT	CASSLYAPTAHNSPLHF
few	TRBV19	TRBJ2-7	TRBD2	TGTGCCAGCAAGACTAGCGGGAGGGGCGAGCAGTACTTC	CASKTSGRGEQYF
.	TRBV27	TRBJ2-7	TRBD1	TGTGCCAGCAGCCCCGGGACAGGGACCCACGAGCAGTACTTC	CASSPGTGTHEQYF
.	TRBV6-5	TRBJ1-2	TRBD1	TGTGCCAGCAGTTCCGTGACAGGGAGGGGCTACACCTTC	CASSSVTGRGYTF
.	TRBV27	TRBJ1-2	TRBD1	TGTGCCAGCAGTTTTGGGACAGCCTATGGCTACACCTTC	CASSFGTAYGYTF
.	TRBV5-1	TRBJ1-1	.	TGCGCCAGCAGCTTGGAGGCAGGGACCACTGAAGCTTTCTTT	CASSLEAGTTEAFF
few	TRBV29-1	TRBJ2-7	.	TGCAGCGTAGAGGCCCAGGACTACGAGCAGTACTTC	CSVEAQDYEQYF
.	TRBV27	TRBJ1-2	.	TGTGCCAGCAGTACCCGGACCGGGAAATATGGCTACACCTTC	CASSTRTGKYGYTF
.	TRBV18	TRBJ1-1	.	TGTGCCAGCTCACCACCGTTCGGCACGTCGGGGCTTTACACTGAAGCTTTCTTT	CASSPPFGTSGLYTEAFF
.	TRBV4-1	TRBJ1-5	.	TGCGCCAGCAGCCTCGAGAGGGGGACCCAGCCCCAGCATTTT	CASSLERGTQPQHF
.	TRBV5-1	TRBJ2-5	.	TGCGCCAGCAGCTTCCCAGGGCAAGAGACCCAGTACTTC	CASSFPGQETQYF
.	TRBV28	TRBJ2-7	.	TGTGCCAGCAGTTTCCACGGGGTTTTCTACGAGCAGTACTTC	CASSFHGVFYEQYF
.	TRBV7-9	TRBJ2-2	TRBD2	TGTGCCAGCAGCTTTATCGGACTAGCGGGTTTCACCGGGGAGCTGTTTTTT	CASSFIGLAGFTGELFF
large	TRBV7-3	TRBJ2-5	.	TGTGCCAGCAGCCCAACCGGCGGGGGCTGGGAGACCCAGTACTTC	CASSPTGGGWETQYF
.	TRBV29-1	TRBJ2-3	.	TGCAGCCCTTGGGTAGTAACAGATACGCAGTATTTT	CSPWVVTDTQYF
.	TRBV25-1	TRBJ2-3	.	TGTGCCAGCAGTGGGTACACAGATACGCAGTATTTT	CASSGYTDTQYF
.	TRBV7-9	TRBJ2-7	TRBD2	TGTGCCAGCAGCTTAGGCCTAGCGGCGTTGGGGCAGTACTTC	CASSLGLAALGQYF
.	TRBV15	TRBJ2-1	.	TGTGCCACCAGCAGAGGTTCGAGGGGATACTACAATGAGCAGTTCTTC	CATSRGSRGYYNEQFF
.	TRBV14	TRBJ2-1	.	TGTGCCAGCAGCCCCCCCCCGGGTAGCTGGGCCAGCGGATGGAGGTCGGATGAGCAGTTCTTC	CASSPPPGSWASGWRSDEQFF
.	TRBV4-1	TRBJ1-2	.	TGCGCCAGCAGCCAAGCCGGCAGCCCCAACTATGGCTACACCTTC	CASSQAGSPNYGYTF
.	TRBV29-1	TRBJ2-1	TRBD2	TGCAGCGTTGGCAATAGCGGGAGGGTTACGGATGAGCAGTTCTTC	CSVGNSGRVTDEQFF
.	TRBV5-1	TRBJ2-3	TRBD1	TGCGCCAGCAGCTTAGGGGGCAAAAGCACAGATACGCAGTATTTT	CASSLGGKSTDTQYF
.	TRBV6-5	TRBJ1-1	.	TGTGCCAGCAGTTACTCTCGGTTTATAGGCACTGAAGCTTTCTTT	CASSYSRFIGTEAFF
few	TRBV6-6	TRBJ2-7	.	TGTGCCATTGCCAAGGGTAGCTCCTACGAGCAGTACTTC	CAIAKGSSYEQYF